This TCR beta chain is from a study of tumor and adjacent non-tumor tissue in lung cancer (dated by TCRdb to the late 2010s). Concerning the study at large: Patients with adenocarcinoma (roughly 12), squamous cell carcinoma (2) and small cell lung cancer (1) were included in the cohort. The approximately 15 patients were aged roughly 31 to 85 years, included roughly ten men and 5 women, and had TNM stage I to III disease. A total of approximately 130,000,000 productive TCRbeta reads were generated by sequencing, corresponding to an average of approximately 4 million reads per sample. The study compared bulk TCRbeta repertoires between lung tumor tissue and matched distant non-tumor lung tissue from about 14 lung cancer patients. TCRbeta CDR3 sequencing was performed on more than 25 paired specimens, with one tumor sample and one normal lung sample collected per patient. Points the paper makes about the study in general: Neither the sequencing platform nor unique molecular identifiers are mentioned in the methods. The cohort had only about 15 patients, and the authors noted that larger samples and more detailed clinical data are needed. Significantly higher TCR diversity (inverse Simpson) was observed in tumor tissue than in normal lung tissue (roughly 390 vs 170, P = 0.0075, Mann-Whitney U test). Significantly higher TCR diversity was found in younger patients, and higher tumor TCR diversity was associated with shorter overall and disease-free survival. Peripheral blood was not sequenced, so blood TCRbeta repertoires in these lung cancer patients were not examined. The top 100 clones accounted for a significantly larger cumulative portion of the repertoire in normal lung than in tumor tissue.

CDR1 and CDR2 were assigned from the germline V gene as SQVTM and ANQGSEA. The germline ends are 23 bases apart after V is trimmed by 4 bases and J by 5 bases. The CDR3 spans 16 residues, from the cysteine through the phenylalanine. Only the CDR3 portion is preserved as DNA: 48 bases, with reading frame beginning at the first base. The library came from multiplex PCR. TCRdb records Illumina HiSeq 2500 as the sequencer. TCRbeta libraries were constructed through three rounds of nested PCR with primers (Table S4) according to protocols adapted from ARM-PCR. Before sequencing, PCR products in the 200-500 bp range were cut out of the gel and cleaned up using the QIAquick gel extraction kit. Concerning the study's data processing: Trimmomatic was used to clean the reads, FLASH merged the cleaned reads into complete CDR3 sequences, and MiTCR assigned the sequences to V(D)J germline segments. VDJtools was used to compute clonal diversity as the inverse Simpson's index. In-frame sequences without a premature stop codon were defined as productive reads. In-frame beta chains were kept once TCRdb had trimmed the public reads at Q25 with fastp and called clones with MiXCR. Under each unique CDR3 protein, matching rows form one entry showing the most common genes and DNA. TCRdb's processing, not the study's, gives the V and J calls here. In this sample the table shows 100,000 to 120,000 distinct CDR3 sequences, over 75% of which occur a single time. Approximately 22% of the sample belongs to the ten largest clones.

RNA was isolated from bulk unsorted tissue, and RNA quality was assessed with a NanoDrop ND-1000 and an Agilent 2100. Newly diagnosed lung cancer patients without prior chemotherapy who had been admitted for thoracic surgery in China between August and November 2014 were enrolled as donors. The study excluded patients who had received radiotherapy or chemotherapy before or who had another cancer at the same time. Surgical tissue pieces of roughly 1-2 cm3 were preserved in RNAlater solution and were kept at -80 degrees C until use. Of note for this clonotype: The target of this receptor is not known. No base quality information exists; no much larger clone differs at one position.

The sequence joins TRBV29-1 to TRBJ1-2; no D segment can be confidently identified. This TCR derives from a man aged 65-85 years with non-small cell lung cancer. Sequencing input: lung tumor tissue. CDR3 loop: CSVVRYQSSGEYGYTF. The base sequence is TGCAGCGTTGTCCGCTATCAATCTTCGGGTGAATATGGCTACACCTTC.